Listed here is a single TCR beta chain. The CDR3 is 14 residues long. Germline V CDR1 and CDR2: SEHNR, FQNEAQ (reference sequence). The V and J ends lost 0 bases and 6 bases respectively, with 12 bases between them. TCRdb keeps only in-frame clones here, not all; method: immunoSEQ multiplex PCR. The sample holds approximately 240,000 clones, roughly 87% seen once. The data originate from a study of blood T cell repertoires in COVID-19. Turning to the study itself: COVID-19 samples from acute and convalescent phases originated in the United States, Italy and Spain. PBMCs, B-cell-depleted T cells, or T cells provided the cDNA or gDNA that made up the material.

Source material: peripheral blood. This chain links TRBV7-9 with TRBJ2-7; a possible D gene is TRBD2 (6 bases). The receptor was isolated from a woman aged 18-29 years who had recovered from COVID-19. The DNA of the CDR3 is TGTGCCAGCAGCTTAGCGGGAGGTCCAACCGAGCAGTACTTC. This encodes CASSLAGGPTEQYF.